This is a list of T cell receptor beta chains from one sample in a study of blood T cell repertoires in COVID-19. Clones were read by immunoSEQ multiplex PCR, and TCRdb kept only the in-frame ones, dropping some. This table holds 380,000 or so clones, 85% to 90% found once. Sequenced input: PBMCs or T cells enriched from blood (not recorded which). The receptors originated from a woman under 40 with acute COVID-19. CDR3s include the opening cysteine and the closing phenylalanine or tryptophan. D genes are given only for firm matches. For some rows the clone size is stated as once, few or many, or as a class when expanded; others skip it.

size | J | D | V | length | CDR3 | DNA
NA | TRBJ2-7 | TRBD1 | TRBV6-5 | 14 | CASRSKGGTYEQYF | TGTGCCAGCCGCTCGAAAGGGGGCACCTACGAGCAGTACTTC
NA | TRBJ1-2 | NA | TRBV5-4 | 15 | CASSYSRTGNYGYTF | TGTGCCAGCAGCTACTCCCGGACGGGAAACTATGGCTACACCTTC
NA | TRBJ1-1 | NA | TRBV9 | 17 | CASSVKHRAIMNTEAFF | TGTGCCAGCAGCGTAAAGCACAGGGCCATTATGAACACTGAAGCTTTCTTT
NA | TRBJ1-1 | NA | TRBV7-2 | 13 | CASSPTRDTEAFF | TGTGCCAGCAGCCCCACACGGGACACTGAAGCTTTCTTT
NA | TRBJ1-4 | NA | TRBV18 | 15 | CASSPVLNIREKLFF | TGTGCCAGCTCACCCGTCCTAAATATTCGGGAAAAACTGTTTTTT
NA | TRBJ2-7 | NA | TRBV5-5 | 14 | CASSFGTGGGEQYF | TGTGCCAGCAGCTTTGGCACAGGGGGGGGAGAGCAGTACTTC
NA | TRBJ2-7 | NA | TRBV7-9 | 15 | CASSPPLGGAVEQYF | TGTGCCAGCAGTCCCCCCTTAGGGGGGGCGGTGGAGCAGTACTTC
once | TRBJ1-2 | NA | TRBV5-1 | 15 | CASSLAAGHLNGYTF | TGCGCCAGCAGCTTGGCCGCTGGACACCTAAATGGCTACACCTTC
many | TRBJ1-6 | NA | TRBV3-1/TRBV3-2 | 15 | CASSQKGAPNSPLHF | TGTGCCAGCAGCCAAAAAGGGGCGCCTAATTCACCCCTCCACTTT
NA | TRBJ1-2 | NA | TRBV7-9 | 18 | CASSSPPTGVFSFYGYTF | TGTGCCAGCAGCTCCCCCCCCACAGGAGTGTTTTCTTTTTATGGCTACACCTTC
few | TRBJ2-7 | TRBD2 | TRBV7-2 | 15 | CASSSRTSGWGEQYF | TGTGCCAGCAGCTCGAGGACTAGCGGTTGGGGCGAGCAGTACTTC
NA | TRBJ2-3 | TRBD2 | TRBV6-6 | 15 | CASSKGTSFTDTQYF | TGTGCCAGCAGTAAAGGGACTAGCTTCACAGATACGCAGTATTTT
NA | TRBJ1-1 | NA | TRBV7-2 | 16 | CASSLSGGLGDTEAFF | TGTGCCAGCAGCCTTAGTGGGGGCTTGGGGGACACTGAAGCTTTCTTT
few | TRBJ1-6 | TRBD1 | TRBV4-1 | 17 | CASSQDRNSPANSPLHF | TGCGCCAGCAGCCAGGACAGGAACAGCCCCGCTAATTCACCCCTCCACTTT
NA | TRBJ2-3 | NA | TRBV28 | 15 | CASSATGEPVRTQYF | TGTGCCAGCAGTGCAACGGGGGAGCCGGTACGAACGCAGTATTTT
NA | TRBJ1-1 | TRBD1 | TRBV5-4 | 16 | CASSLGQGRMNTEAFF | TGTGCCAGCAGCTTGGGACAGGGGAGAATGAACACTGAAGCTTTCTTT
NA | TRBJ2-7 | TRBD1 | TRBV5-1 | 14 | CASSTGTGGLEQYF | TGCGCCAGCTCAACCGGGACAGGGGGCCTCGAGCAGTACTTC
NA | TRBJ1-6 | NA | TRBV14 | 13 | CATSGQMNSPLHF | TGTGCCACCTCGGGACAAATGAATTCACCCCTCCACTTT
NA | TRBJ2-7 | TRBD2 | TRBV14 | 16 | CASSQGRDYTSYEQYF | TGTGCCAGCAGCCAAGGGCGGGACTACACATCCTACGAGCAGTACTTC
NA | TRBJ2-1 | NA | TRBV10-1 | 14 | CASSRPGGYNEQFF | TGCGCCAGCAGTCGACCTGGCGGATACAATGAGCAGTTCTTC
NA | TRBJ2-7 | NA | TRBV5-6 | 16 | CASSGEGRGYSYEQYF | TGTGCCAGCAGCGGAGAAGGTCGGGGATACTCCTACGAGCAGTACTTC
NA | TRBJ1-4 | NA | TRBV21-1 | 15 | CASSKWRRSNEKLFF | TGTGCCAGCAGCAAGTGGAGGAGATCTAATGAAAAACTGTTTTTT
NA | TRBJ2-7 | TRBD1 | TRBV6-5 | 12 | CATRDRLYEQYF | TGTGCCACCCGGGACAGGCTCTACGAGCAGTACTTC
NA | TRBJ2-2 | NA | TRBV21-1 | 17 | CASRGLAGHANTGELFF | TGTGCCAGCCGCGGACTAGCGGGGCACGCGAACACCGGGGAGCTGTTTTTT
NA | TRBJ1-4 | TRBD1 | TRBV25-1 | 15 | CASSELTGVFEKLFF | TGTGCCAGCAGTGAGCTGACAGGGGTCTTTGAAAAACTGTTTTTT
NA | TRBJ1-1 | TRBD1 | TRBV18 | 15 | CASSTRQGANTEAFF | TGTGCCAGCTCAACTCGACAGGGAGCGAACACTGAAGCTTTCTTT
NA | TRBJ1-1 | NA | TRBV28 | 17 | CASSRQISLLQSTEAFF | TGTGCCAGCAGTCGACAGATAAGCCTCCTCCAGAGCACTGAAGCTTTCTTT
NA | TRBJ1-1 | TRBD1 | TRBV19 | 15 | CASSPGTGRNTEAFF | TGTGCCAGTAGTCCGGGGACAGGAAGAAACACTGAAGCTTTCTTT
once | TRBJ2-2 | NA | TRBV7-2 | 15 | CASSLPSGNTGELFF | TGTGCCAGCAGCTTACCGTCGGGGAACACCGGGGAGCTGTTTTTT
NA | TRBJ1-2 | NA | TRBV11-2 | 15 | CASTPAGGLGYGYTF | TGTGCCAGCACCCCGGCGGGGGGGCTTGGCTATGGCTACACCTTC
NA | TRBJ1-3 | NA | TRBV5-6 | 14 | CASSLATGGNTIYF | TGTGCCAGCAGCTTGGCCACAGGGGGAAACACCATATATTTT
NA | TRBJ2-3 | NA | TRBV10-1 | 13 | CASSESRGDTQYF | TGCGCCAGCAGTGAGTCACGGGGGGATACGCAGTATTTT
NA | TRBJ2-7 | TRBD1 | TRBV19 | 15 | CASSSRDRPPYEQYF | TGTGCCAGTAGCAGCCGGGACAGGCCCCCCTACGAGCAGTACTTC
NA | TRBJ1-1 | NA | TRBV15 | 14 | CATSRDLGGTEAFF | TGTGCCACCAGCAGAGATTTGGGGGGAACTGAAGCTTTCTTT
NA | TRBJ1-1 | NA | TRBV20-1 | 10 | CSALQALAFF | TGCAGTGCTTTACAGGCCCTGGCTTTCTTT
few | TRBJ2-3 | TRBD2 | TRBV9 | 16 | CASSFPTSGDTDTQYF | TGTGCCAGCAGCTTTCCGACTAGCGGGGACACAGATACGCAGTATTTT
NA | TRBJ2-7 | NA | TRBV24-1 | 16 | CATSDHVSRTDYEQYF | TGTGCCACCAGTGACCACGTGAGCAGGACAGACTACGAGCAGTACTTC
NA | TRBJ2-5 | TRBD2 | TRBV5-1 | 16 | CASSPGTSGGAETQYF | TGCGCCAGCAGCCCAGGTACTAGCGGGGGGGCAGAGACCCAGTACTTC
NA | TRBJ1-1 | NA | TRBV25-1 | 13 | CASSFRHGTEAFF | TGTGCCAGCAGTTTCCGCCACGGCACTGAAGCTTTCTTT
once | TRBJ2-5 | TRBD2 | TRBV6-2/TRBV6-3 | 15 | CASSTSGGVQETQYF | TGTGCCAGCAGTACTAGCGGGGGGGTTCAAGAGACCCAGTACTTC
NA | TRBJ2-2 | NA | TRBV5-6 | 14 | CASTRVHGTGELFF | TGTGCCAGCACGAGGGTGCATGGCACCGGGGAGCTGTTTTTT
NA | TRBJ1-5 | NA | TRBV2 | 13 | CASSPGGDQPQHF | TGTGCCAGCAGCCCTGGGGGCGATCAGCCCCAGCATTTT